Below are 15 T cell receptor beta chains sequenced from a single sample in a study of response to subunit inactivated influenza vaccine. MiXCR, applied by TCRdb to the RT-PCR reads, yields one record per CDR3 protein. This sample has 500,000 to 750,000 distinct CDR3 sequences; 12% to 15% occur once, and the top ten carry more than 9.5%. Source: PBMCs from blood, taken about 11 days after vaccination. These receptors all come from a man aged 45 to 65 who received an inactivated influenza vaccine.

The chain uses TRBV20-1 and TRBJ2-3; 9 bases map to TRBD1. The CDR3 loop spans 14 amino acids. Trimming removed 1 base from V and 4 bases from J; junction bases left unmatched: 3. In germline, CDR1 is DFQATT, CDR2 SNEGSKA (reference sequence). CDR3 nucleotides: TGCAGTGCTAGAGCCGGGACAGGGTCAGATACGCAGTATTTT. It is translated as CSARAGTGSDTQYF.

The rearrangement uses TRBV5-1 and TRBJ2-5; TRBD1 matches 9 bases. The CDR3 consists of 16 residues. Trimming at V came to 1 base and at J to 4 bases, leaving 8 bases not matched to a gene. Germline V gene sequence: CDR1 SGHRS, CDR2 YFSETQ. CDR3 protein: CASSLSSGQGGETQYF. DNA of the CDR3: TGCGCCAGCAGCTTGAGTTCGGGACAGGGTGGAGAGACCCAGTACTTC.

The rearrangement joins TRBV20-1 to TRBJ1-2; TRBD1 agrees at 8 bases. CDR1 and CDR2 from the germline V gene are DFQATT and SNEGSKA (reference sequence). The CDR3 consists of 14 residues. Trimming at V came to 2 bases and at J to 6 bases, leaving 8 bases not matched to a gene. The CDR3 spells CSARSQGDEDGYTF. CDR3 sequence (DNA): TGCAGTGCTAGATCACAGGGGGACGAGGATGGCTACACCTTC.

The CDR3 DNA is TGTGCCAGCACCAGCGCTGGGGGAGGGGGTTACAATGAGCAGTTCTTC. Protein product: CASTSAGGGGYNEQFF. The chain uses TRBV2 and TRBJ2-1; D perhaps matches TRBD2 (7 bases). Germline V gene data show CDR1 as SNHLY and CDR2 as FYNNEI. Trimming left V 7 bases short and J 4 bases short, with 20 bases between. The CDR3 is made up of 16 amino acids.

CDR3 nucleotide sequence: TGTGCCAGCAGCCCTTTCGGTGAGCAGTTCTTC. The encoded protein is CASSPFGEQFF. The chain carries TRBV12-3 or TRBV12-4 and TRBJ2-1; D is unresolved. The CDR3 spans 11 residues. V was pared by 6 bases and J by 9 bases, with 9 bases between.

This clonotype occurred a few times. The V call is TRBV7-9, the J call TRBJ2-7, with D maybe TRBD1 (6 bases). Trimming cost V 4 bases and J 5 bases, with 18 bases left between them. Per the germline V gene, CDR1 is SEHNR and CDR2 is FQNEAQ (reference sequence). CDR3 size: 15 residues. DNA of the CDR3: TGTGCCAGCAGCTCAGATACAGGGTATAGCAACGAGCAGTACTTC. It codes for CASSSDTGYSNEQYF. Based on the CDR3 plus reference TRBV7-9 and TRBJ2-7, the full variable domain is DTGVSQNPRHKITKRGQNVTFRCDPISEHNRLYWYRQTLGQGPEFLTYFQNEAQLEKSRLLSDRFSAERPKGSFSTLEIQRTEQGDSAMYLCASSSDTGYSNEQYFGPGTRLTVT.

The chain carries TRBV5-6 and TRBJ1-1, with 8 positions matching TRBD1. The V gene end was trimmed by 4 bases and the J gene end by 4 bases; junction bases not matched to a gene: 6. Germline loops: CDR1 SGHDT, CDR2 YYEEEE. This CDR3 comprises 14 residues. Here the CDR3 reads CASSRPDRGTEAFF. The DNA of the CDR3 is TGTGCCAGCAGCAGGCCTGACAGGGGCACTGAAGCTTTCTTT.

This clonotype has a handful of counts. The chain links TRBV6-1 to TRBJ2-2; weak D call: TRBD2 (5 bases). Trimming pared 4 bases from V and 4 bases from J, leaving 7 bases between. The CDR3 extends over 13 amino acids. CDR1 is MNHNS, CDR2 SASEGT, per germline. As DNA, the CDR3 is TGTGCCAGCAGTGTCGGAGGCACCGGGGAGCTGTTTTTT. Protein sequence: CASSVGGTGELFF.

CDR3: CASSLGSREGYTF. DNA for the CDR3: TGTGCCAGCAGCTTAGGTAGCAGGGAGGGCTACACCTTC. The chain combines TRBV7-2 with TRBJ1-2; TRBD1 might be the D (5 bases). V was shortened by 1 base and J by 8 bases, with 11 bases between the two germline ends. The CDR3 runs 13 residues. The germline V gene has CDR1 SGHTA and CDR2 FQGNSA.

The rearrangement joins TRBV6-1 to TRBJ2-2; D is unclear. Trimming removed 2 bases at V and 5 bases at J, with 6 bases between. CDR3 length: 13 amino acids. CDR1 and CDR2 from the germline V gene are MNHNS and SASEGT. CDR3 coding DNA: TGTGCCAGCAGTGAAAGCCCGACCGGGGAGCTGTTTTTT. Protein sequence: CASSESPTGELFF.

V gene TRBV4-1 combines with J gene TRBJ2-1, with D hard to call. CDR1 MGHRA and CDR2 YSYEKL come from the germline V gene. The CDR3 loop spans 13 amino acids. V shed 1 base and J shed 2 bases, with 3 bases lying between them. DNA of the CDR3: TGCGCCAGCAGCCAAGCACCCTACAATGAGCAGTTCTTC. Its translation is CASSQAPYNEQFF.

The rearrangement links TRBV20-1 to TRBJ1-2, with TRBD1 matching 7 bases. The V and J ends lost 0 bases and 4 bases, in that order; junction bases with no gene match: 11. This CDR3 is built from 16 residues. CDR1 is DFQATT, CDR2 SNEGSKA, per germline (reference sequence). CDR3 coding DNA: TGCAGTGCTAGAGATCGGAAGACAGGGCGAGGCTATGGCTACACCTTC. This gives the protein CSARDRKTGRGYGYTF.

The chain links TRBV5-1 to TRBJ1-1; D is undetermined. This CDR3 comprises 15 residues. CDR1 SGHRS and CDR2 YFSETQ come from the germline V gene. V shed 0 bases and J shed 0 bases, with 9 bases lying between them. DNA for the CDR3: TGCGCCAGCAGCTTGGAAGAGGGATTGAACACTGAAGCTTTCTTT. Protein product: CASSLEEGLNTEAFF.

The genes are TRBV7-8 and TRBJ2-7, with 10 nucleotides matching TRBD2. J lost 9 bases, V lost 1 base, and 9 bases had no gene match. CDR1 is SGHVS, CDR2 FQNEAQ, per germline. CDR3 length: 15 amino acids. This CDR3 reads CASSLEGGRLAGQYF. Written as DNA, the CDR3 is TGTGCCAGCAGCTTAGAAGGTGGGAGACTAGCGGGGCAGTACTTC.

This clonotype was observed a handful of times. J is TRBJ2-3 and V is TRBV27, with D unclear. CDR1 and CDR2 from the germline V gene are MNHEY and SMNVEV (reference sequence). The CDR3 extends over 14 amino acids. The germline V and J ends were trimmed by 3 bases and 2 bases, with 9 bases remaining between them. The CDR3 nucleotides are TGTGCCAGCAGTTTTTCGTTAGCCACAGATACGCAGTATTTT. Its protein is CASSFSLATDTQYF.